These T cell receptor beta chains were read from a single sample in a study of T cells in Graves' hyperthyroidism and ophthalmopathy. TCRdb re-called the multiplex PCR reads with MiXCR, one entry per CDR3 protein. In the table there are some 270,000 distinct CDR3 sequences, roughly an eighth of which are singletons. The source material was blood. The receptors stem from a woman in her forties with Graves' hyperthyroidism. CDR3s include the opening cysteine and the closing phenylalanine or tryptophan. The D gene is left open where the match is weak. For some rows the clone size is stated as once, few or many, or as a class when expanded; others skip it.

d_call: TRBD1
v_call: TRBV11-1
clone_size: many
j_call: TRBJ1-6
cdr3_aa: CASSSGQQSSYNSPLHF
cdr3_nt: TGTGCCAGCAGCTCGGGACAGCAGAGCTCCTATAATTCACCCCTCCACTTT

d_call: NA
v_call: TRBV19
clone_size: NA
j_call: TRBJ1-4
cdr3_aa: CASRPDGNEKLFF
cdr3_nt: TGTGCCAGTAGGCCCGACGGGAATGAAAAACTGTTTTTT

d_call: TRBD1
v_call: TRBV10-3
clone_size: NA
j_call: TRBJ1-5
cdr3_aa: CASLTGERQPQHF
cdr3_nt: TGTGCCAGCTTAACAGGGGAACGTCAGCCCCAGCATTTT

d_call: TRBD1
v_call: TRBV5-8
clone_size: few
j_call: TRBJ1-2
cdr3_aa: CASSHRDRSYGYTF
cdr3_nt: TGTGCCAGCAGCCACCGGGACAGAAGCTATGGCTACACCTTC

d_call: TRBD2
v_call: TRBV28
clone_size: many
j_call: TRBJ2-1
cdr3_aa: CASRYAGTSGSNEQFF
cdr3_nt: TGTGCCAGCAGATATGCCGGGACTAGCGGGAGTAATGAGCAGTTCTTC

d_call: NA
v_call: TRBV7-9
clone_size: many
j_call: TRBJ1-1
cdr3_aa: CASSLEFARNTEAFF
cdr3_nt: TGTGCCAGCAGCTTAGAGTTCGCGAGGAACACTGAAGCTTTCTTT

d_call: NA
v_call: TRBV2
clone_size: many
j_call: TRBJ1-5
cdr3_aa: CASRRRVNQPQHF
cdr3_nt: TGTGCCAGCAGGAGGAGGGTCAATCAGCCCCAGCATTTT

d_call: NA
v_call: TRBV3-1
clone_size: many
j_call: TRBJ1-2
cdr3_aa: CASSIDQGYGYTF
cdr3_nt: TGTGCCAGCAGCATTGATCAGGGATATGGCTACACCTTC

d_call: NA
v_call: TRBV30
clone_size: many
j_call: TRBJ2-1
cdr3_aa: CAWRVLGTNEQFF
cdr3_nt: TGTGCCTGGAGGGTACTAGGGACCAATGAGCAGTTCTTC

d_call: TRBD2
v_call: TRBV28
clone_size: many
j_call: TRBJ2-7
cdr3_aa: CASKLTGGPYEQYF
cdr3_nt: TGTGCCAGCAAGTTAACGGGAGGGCCCTACGAGCAGTACTTC

d_call: NA
v_call: TRBV19
clone_size: few
j_call: TRBJ1-5
cdr3_aa: CASSIRDRISNQPQHF
cdr3_nt: TGTGCCAGTAGTATCCGAGACAGGATCAGCAATCAGCCCCAGCATTTT

d_call: NA
v_call: TRBV5-8
clone_size: NA
j_call: TRBJ2-2
cdr3_aa: CASTLAGELFF
cdr3_nt: TGTGCCAGCACGTTAGCCGGGGAGCTGTTTTTT

d_call: TRBD2
v_call: TRBV9
clone_size: NA
j_call: TRBJ2-1
cdr3_aa: CASSVGWREGHDEQFF
cdr3_nt: TGTGCCAGCAGCGTAGGCTGGCGGGAGGGCCACGATGAGCAGTTCTTC

d_call: TRBD1
v_call: TRBV7-8
clone_size: few
j_call: TRBJ1-2
cdr3_aa: CASSPRQGLRYGYTF
cdr3_nt: TGTGCCAGCAGCCCCCGACAGGGGTTGAGATATGGCTACACCTTC

d_call: NA
v_call: TRBV27
clone_size: many
j_call: TRBJ1-5
cdr3_aa: CASSLSTENQPQHF
cdr3_nt: TGTGCCAGCAGTTTAAGTACGGAGAATCAGCCCCAGCATTTT

d_call: TRBD1
v_call: TRBV28
clone_size: many
j_call: TRBJ1-1
cdr3_aa: CASSPPPRGRIEAFF
cdr3_nt: TGTGCCAGCAGTCCCCCCCCGAGGGGGCGGATTGAAGCTTTCTTT

d_call: NA
v_call: TRBV7-9
clone_size: many
j_call: TRBJ2-5
cdr3_aa: CASSLGVPSMETQYF
cdr3_nt: TGTGCCAGCAGCTTAGGGGTCCCTAGCATGGAGACCCAGTACTTC

d_call: TRBD1
v_call: TRBV6-5
clone_size: many
j_call: TRBJ1-6
cdr3_aa: CASSYYTGDNSPLHF
cdr3_nt: TGTGCCAGCAGTTACTATACAGGGGATAATTCACCCCTCCACTTT

d_call: TRBD2
v_call: TRBV25-1
clone_size: many
j_call: TRBJ2-1
cdr3_aa: CASSPQRLREGHEQFF
cdr3_nt: TGTGCCAGCAGTCCCCAACGGCTGCGGGAGGGTCATGAGCAGTTCTTC

d_call: NA
v_call: TRBV6-2/TRBV6-3
clone_size: many
j_call: TRBJ2-7
cdr3_aa: CASSYPGPAAEQYF
cdr3_nt: TGTGCCAGCAGTTACCCGGGTCCCGCCGCCGAGCAGTACTTC

d_call: TRBD1
v_call: TRBV6-1
clone_size: many
j_call: TRBJ1-2
cdr3_aa: CASSLQGADYGYTF
cdr3_nt: TGTGCCAGCAGTTTACAGGGGGCTGACTATGGCTACACCTTC

d_call: TRBD1
v_call: TRBV10-3
clone_size: NA
j_call: TRBJ1-2
cdr3_aa: CAISGWTGDGYTF
cdr3_nt: TGTGCCATCAGTGGCTGGACAGGGGATGGCTACACCTTC

d_call: NA
v_call: TRBV2
clone_size: many
j_call: TRBJ2-2
cdr3_aa: CASSEAHTGELFF
cdr3_nt: TGTGCCAGCAGTGAAGCGCACACCGGGGAGCTGTTTTTT

d_call: TRBD1
v_call: TRBV20-1
clone_size: many
j_call: TRBJ1-4
cdr3_aa: CSARDPLEGAGEKLFF
cdr3_nt: TGCAGTGCTAGAGACCCCTTAGAGGGGGCAGGTGAAAAACTGTTTTTT

d_call: NA
v_call: TRBV7-9
clone_size: many
j_call: TRBJ2-1
cdr3_aa: CASGKEYNEQFF
cdr3_nt: TGTGCCAGCGGTAAGGAATACAATGAGCAGTTCTTC

d_call: NA
v_call: TRBV19
clone_size: NA
j_call: TRBJ2-5
cdr3_aa: CASAGLPQETQYF
cdr3_nt: TGTGCCAGTGCGGGACTGCCGCAAGAGACCCAGTACTTC

d_call: TRBD1
v_call: TRBV28
clone_size: many
j_call: TRBJ1-4
cdr3_aa: CASSLVTGTGPGLKLFF
cdr3_nt: TGTGCCAGCAGTTTAGTCACCGGGACAGGGCCGGGATTAAAACTGTTTTTT

d_call: NA
v_call: TRBV20-1
clone_size: many
j_call: TRBJ2-4
cdr3_aa: CSASGWVGAENIQYF
cdr3_nt: TGCAGTGCTTCAGGATGGGTTGGGGCAGAAAACATTCAGTACTTC

d_call: NA
v_call: TRBV7-2
clone_size: many
j_call: TRBJ2-7
cdr3_aa: CASSFSGNNYEQYF
cdr3_nt: TGTGCCAGCAGCTTTTCGGGGAACAACTACGAGCAGTACTTC

d_call: TRBD1
v_call: TRBV12-3/TRBV12-4
clone_size: many
j_call: TRBJ2-7
cdr3_aa: CASSWTGGSYEQYF
cdr3_nt: TGTGCCAGCAGCTGGACAGGGGGCTCCTACGAGCAGTACTTC

d_call: TRBD1
v_call: TRBV12-3/TRBV12-4
clone_size: many
j_call: TRBJ1-2
cdr3_aa: CASTLRGQGRWYGYTF
cdr3_nt: TGTGCCAGCACCCTGAGGGGACAGGGCCGTTGGTATGGCTACACCTTC

d_call: TRBD2
v_call: TRBV11-2
clone_size: many
j_call: TRBJ2-5
cdr3_aa: CASSLSSGAGQETQYF
cdr3_nt: TGTGCCAGCAGCCTATCTAGCGGGGCTGGGCAAGAGACCCAGTACTTC

d_call: TRBD2
v_call: TRBV28
clone_size: many
j_call: TRBJ2-3
cdr3_aa: CASSFPGTSGKGYTDTQYF
cdr3_nt: TGTGCCAGCAGTTTCCCCGGGACTAGCGGGAAGGGGTACACAGATACGCAGTATTTT

d_call: NA
v_call: TRBV30
clone_size: many
j_call: TRBJ1-2
cdr3_aa: CAWSRGGGYTF
cdr3_nt: TGTGCCTGGAGCCGAGGAGGGGGCTACACCTTC

d_call: NA
v_call: TRBV28
clone_size: many
j_call: TRBJ1-5
cdr3_aa: CASSPGRLKSGNQPQHF
cdr3_nt: TGTGCCAGCAGCCCGGGACGTCTTAAGTCCGGCAATCAGCCCCAGCATTTT

d_call: TRBD2
v_call: TRBV28
clone_size: NA
j_call: TRBJ2-2
cdr3_aa: CASSTREFWTGELFF
cdr3_nt: TGTGCCAGCAGTACGCGGGAGTTTTGGACCGGGGAGCTGTTTTTT

d_call: TRBD1
v_call: TRBV15
clone_size: few
j_call: TRBJ1-5
cdr3_aa: CATSRVTGDQPQHF
cdr3_nt: TGTGCCACCAGCAGGGTAACAGGGGATCAGCCCCAGCATTTT

d_call: NA
v_call: TRBV28
clone_size: NA
j_call: TRBJ1-2
cdr3_aa: CASSWHRSVYGYTF
cdr3_nt: TGTGCCAGCAGTTGGCACAGGAGCGTCTATGGCTACACCTTC

d_call: TRBD1
v_call: TRBV18
clone_size: NA
j_call: TRBJ1-2
cdr3_aa: CASSRTGGSPTYGYTF
cdr3_nt: TGTGCCAGCTCAAGGACAGGGGGCAGTCCGACCTATGGCTACACCTTC

d_call: TRBD1
v_call: TRBV28
clone_size: many
j_call: TRBJ1-5
cdr3_aa: CASSPGTGSYQPQHF
cdr3_nt: TGTGCCAGCAGTCCCGGGACAGGGTCATATCAGCCCCAGCATTTT

d_call: TRBD2
v_call: TRBV20-1
clone_size: NA
j_call: TRBJ2-1
cdr3_aa: CSARDGSGSDNEQFF
cdr3_nt: TGCAGTGCTAGAGATGGTAGCGGGAGCGACAATGAGCAGTTCTTC

d_call: NA
v_call: TRBV7-9
clone_size: few
j_call: TRBJ2-2
cdr3_aa: CASSRVENTGELFF
cdr3_nt: TGTGCCAGCAGCCGCGTGGAGAACACCGGGGAGCTGTTTTTT

d_call: NA
v_call: TRBV15
clone_size: many
j_call: TRBJ2-3
cdr3_aa: CATSRDAQSTDTQYF
cdr3_nt: TGTGCCACCAGCAGAGATGCACAGAGCACAGATACGCAGTATTTT

d_call: NA
v_call: TRBV27
clone_size: many
j_call: TRBJ1-6
cdr3_aa: CASSPPLRPLHF
cdr3_nt: TGTGCCAGCAGTCCCCCCCTACGACCCCTCCACTTT

d_call: NA
v_call: TRBV12-3/TRBV12-4
clone_size: NA
j_call: TRBJ2-5
cdr3_aa: CASSSGSAETQYF
cdr3_nt: TGTGCCAGCAGCTCCGGATCGGCGGAGACCCAGTACTTC

d_call: NA
v_call: TRBV4-2
clone_size: NA
j_call: TRBJ2-3
cdr3_aa: CASSHADTDTQYF
cdr3_nt: TGTGCCAGCAGCCACGCGGACACAGATACGCAGTATTTT

d_call: NA
v_call: TRBV29-1
clone_size: few
j_call: TRBJ2-3
cdr3_aa: CSVRTDTQYF
cdr3_nt: TGCAGCGTACGCACAGATACGCAGTATTTT

d_call: NA
v_call: TRBV28
clone_size: many
j_call: TRBJ1-1
cdr3_aa: CASRMGSRDTEAFF
cdr3_nt: TGTGCCAGCAGGATGGGATCAAGGGACACTGAAGCTTTCTTT

d_call: NA
v_call: TRBV12-3/TRBV12-4
clone_size: many
j_call: TRBJ1-2
cdr3_aa: CASSPSTGRFYGYTF
cdr3_nt: TGTGCCAGCAGTCCGTCGACAGGAAGGTTTTATGGCTACACCTTC

d_call: NA
v_call: TRBV20-1
clone_size: NA
j_call: TRBJ1-2
cdr3_aa: CSGEGPGYTF
cdr3_nt: TGCAGTGGGGAGGGGCCCGGCTACACCTTC

d_call: NA
v_call: TRBV6-1
clone_size: many
j_call: TRBJ1-2
cdr3_aa: CASSPPGLYGYTF
cdr3_nt: TGTGCCAGCAGCCCTCCGGGCCTCTATGGCTACACCTTC

d_call: NA
v_call: TRBV7-3
clone_size: many
j_call: TRBJ1-5
cdr3_aa: CASSLSPGQPQHF
cdr3_nt: TGTGCCAGCAGCTTGAGTCCAGGGCAGCCCCAGCATTTT

d_call: TRBD1
v_call: TRBV7-2
clone_size: few
j_call: TRBJ2-5
cdr3_aa: CASSLVRGLETQYF
cdr3_nt: TGTGCCAGCAGCTTAGTTAGGGGGCTGGAGACCCAGTACTTC

d_call: NA
v_call: TRBV7-2
clone_size: few
j_call: TRBJ1-3
cdr3_aa: CASSPSPNIGNTIYF
cdr3_nt: TGTGCCAGCAGCCCTTCCCCTAACATTGGAAACACCATATATTTT

d_call: NA
v_call: TRBV7-9
clone_size: many
j_call: TRBJ2-1
cdr3_aa: CAMGAAYNEQFF
cdr3_nt: TGTGCCATGGGGGCGGCCTACAATGAGCAGTTCTTC